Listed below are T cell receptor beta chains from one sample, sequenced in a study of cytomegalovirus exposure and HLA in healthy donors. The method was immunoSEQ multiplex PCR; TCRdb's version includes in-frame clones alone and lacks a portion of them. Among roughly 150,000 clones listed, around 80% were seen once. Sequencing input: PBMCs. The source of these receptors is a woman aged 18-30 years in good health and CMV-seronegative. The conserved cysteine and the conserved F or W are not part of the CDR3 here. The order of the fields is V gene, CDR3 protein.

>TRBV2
ASSESGGSYGYT
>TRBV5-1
ASSSRGGDYNEQF
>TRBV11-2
ASSLGLAGNTGELF
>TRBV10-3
AISEATGDLSYNSPLH
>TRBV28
ASRNTASGNTIY
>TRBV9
ASSEGRGGYTGELF
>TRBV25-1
ASRSSGTGVPDTQY
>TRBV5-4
ASSEFRGFGNTEAF
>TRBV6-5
ASSRDSLGNTIY
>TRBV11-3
ASSLLPPGGPYNEQF
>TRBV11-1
ASSRQAHIPLYEQY
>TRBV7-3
ASSLLSRLDTGELF
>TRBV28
ASSFNILQSTPGGNNGYT
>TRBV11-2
ASSSPAGGTQY
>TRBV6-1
ASRGTGTGITEAF
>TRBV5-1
ASSLEAGQGSRLYGYT
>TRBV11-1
ASSLWTATNEKLF
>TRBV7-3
ASSLGGSTEAF
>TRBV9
ASSPSGGMTQETQY
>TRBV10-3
AISSGQTYEQY
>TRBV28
ASSLVAGGGRPGGEKLF
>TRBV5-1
ASSLPGTGTEQY
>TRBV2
ASSEEIADSTDTQY
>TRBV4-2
ASSPVNTDTQY
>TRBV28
ASSLLSGGRTNTEAF
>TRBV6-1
ASSEGGQRRNIQY
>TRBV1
TSSQGRQGRLWTEAF
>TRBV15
ATSPTGEGGNQPQH
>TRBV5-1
ASRGTASRGYT
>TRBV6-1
ASRVRDRAYGYT
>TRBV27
ASSLSGTGNTGELF
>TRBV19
ASSTGQGVLETQY
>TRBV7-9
ASSLNLVGTEAF
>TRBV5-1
ASSAERTGDSPYEQY
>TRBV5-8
ASSSRALSGGYT
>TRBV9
ASSEVAPDTQY
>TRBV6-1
ASSELQYGYT
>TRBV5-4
ASSLVGRPSYEQY
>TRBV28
ASSFRQPQH
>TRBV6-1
ASSRGFPYEQY
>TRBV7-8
ASSLGTSGAWEQY
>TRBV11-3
ASRGLENTEAF
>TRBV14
ASSRSGGLGELF
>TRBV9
ASSASGGTTDTQY
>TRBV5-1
ASSLGLAGGPYIRDTQY
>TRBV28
ASSSLSYGYT
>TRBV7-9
ASTSGGYFGYT
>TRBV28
ASSFWEGSNEQF
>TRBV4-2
ASSQEGQGVYGYT
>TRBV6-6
ASSTGPMNTEAF
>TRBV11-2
ASSQRLAGVYNEQF
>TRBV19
ASRTGTSGANVLT
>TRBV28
ASTQGDLSSGELF
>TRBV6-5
ASSLGGEEQF